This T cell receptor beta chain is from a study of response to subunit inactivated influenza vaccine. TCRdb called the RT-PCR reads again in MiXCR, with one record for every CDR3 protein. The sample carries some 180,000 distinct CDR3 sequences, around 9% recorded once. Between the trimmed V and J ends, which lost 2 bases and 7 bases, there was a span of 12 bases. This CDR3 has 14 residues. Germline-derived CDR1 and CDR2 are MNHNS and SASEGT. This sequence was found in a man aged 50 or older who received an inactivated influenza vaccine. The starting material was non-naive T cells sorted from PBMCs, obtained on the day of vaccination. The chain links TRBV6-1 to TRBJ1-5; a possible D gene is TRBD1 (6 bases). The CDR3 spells CASSETGIAQPQHF. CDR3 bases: TGTGCCAGCAGTGAAACAGGGATTGCCCAGCCCCAGCATTTT.